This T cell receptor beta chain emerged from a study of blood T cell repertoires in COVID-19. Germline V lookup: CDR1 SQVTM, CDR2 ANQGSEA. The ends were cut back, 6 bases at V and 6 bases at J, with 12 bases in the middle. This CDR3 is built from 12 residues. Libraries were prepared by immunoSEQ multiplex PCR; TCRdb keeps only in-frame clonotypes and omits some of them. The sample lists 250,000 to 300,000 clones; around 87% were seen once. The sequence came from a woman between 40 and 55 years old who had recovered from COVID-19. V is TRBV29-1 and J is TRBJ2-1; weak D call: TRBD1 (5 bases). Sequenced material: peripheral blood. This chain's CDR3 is CSVPKGSNEQFF. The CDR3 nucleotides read TGCAGCGTACCCAAGGGGTCCAATGAGCAGTTCTTC.